These 6 T cell receptor beta chains originate from one sample sequenced in a study of cytomegalovirus exposure and HLA in healthy donors. PCR was performed using 60 Vbeta and 13 Jbeta primers. The data were produced by immunoSEQ multiplex PCR, yet TCRdb's version contains in-frame clones alone and is incomplete. The sample lists approximately 160,000 clones; more than 65% were seen once. The source material was PBMCs. These receptor sequences come from a male donor in good health and CMV-seronegative.

The chain has TRBV18 and TRBJ2-7; unclear D gene. CDR1 is KGHSH and CDR2 is LQKENI in the germline V gene. The V end was cut by 3 bases, the J end by 2 bases, with 8 bases between. This CDR3 comprises 13 residues. Here the CDR3 DNA reads TGTGCCAGCTCACCGAGTAGTGCCTACGAGCAGTACTTC. This codes for CASSPSSAYEQYF.

This clone was seen a handful of times. The rearrangement links TRBV7-8 to TRBJ1-1, with no clear D. This CDR3 spans 15 amino acids. The germline gives CDR1 SGHVS, CDR2 FQNEAQ. V lost 5 bases and J lost 0, with 13 bases in between. This CDR3 reads CASSPVGFMNTEAFF. CDR3 coding DNA: TGTGCCAGCAGCCCGGTCGGGTTCATGAACACTGAAGCTTTCTTT.

This chain uses TRBV4-2 with TRBJ2-5; 10 nucleotides agree with TRBD2. The closer fit of TRBJ2-7 to the DNA end suggests the J call may be wrong. This CDR3 comprises 16 residues. Germline V gene lookup returns CDR1 LGHNA and CDR2 YNFKEQ. The CDR3: CASSHAPSGGSYEQYF. CDR3 coding DNA: TGTGCCAGCAGCCACGCCCCTAGCGGGGGATCCTACGAGCAGTACTTC.

The chain has TRBV6-1 and TRBJ2-3; 9 nucleotides align to TRBD1. Losses at the gene ends were 3 bases for V and 4 bases for J; bases not matched to a gene: 11. Germline lookup yields CDR1 MNHNS and CDR2 SASEGT. The CDR3 is made up of 17 amino acids. In DNA form, the CDR3 reads TGTGCCAGCAGTGAGTCCGGGACAGGGTTTTATTCAGATACGCAGTATTTT. Its translation is CASSESGTGFYSDTQYF.

Written as DNA, the CDR3 is TGTGCCAGCAGCTCGACTCCAACTAATGAAAAACTGTTTTTT. It translates to CASSSTPTNEKLFF. V usage is TRBV7-6 and J usage is TRBJ1-4; D is unclear. Germline V gene lookup returns CDR1 SGHVS and CDR2 FNYEAQ. The CDR3 is 14 residues long. Trimming cost V 4 bases and J 0 bases, with 6 bases left between them.

This clone was observed a handful of times. CDR3 in DNA: TGTGCCAGCAGTTACGCCGGGGGGCGCGTCTCTGAAGCTTTCTTT. Translation gives CASSYAGGRVSEAFF. J is TRBJ1-1 and V is TRBV6-5; perhaps TRBD1 as D (6 bases). Trimming left V 2 bases short and J 6 bases short, with 16 bases between. Germline loops: CDR1 MNHEY, CDR2 SVGAGI. The CDR3 length is 15 residues.